These 12 T cell receptor beta chains share one sample of origin, sequenced in a study of blood T cells in healthy people across ages. The authors ran a second PCR of roughly 6 to 12 cycles using a sample-barcoded 5' primer and a J-beta primer mix. MiXCR was run by TCRdb on the 5' RACE reads, yielding one entry per CDR3 protein. Among around 1,100,000 distinct CDR3 sequences listed, 35% to 40% were seen once. Sequencing input: blood. Receptors were obtained from a young man in good health.

This clonotype was counted between two and nine times. The chain combines TRBV20-1 with TRBJ2-3; 7 nucleotides agree with TRBD2. This CDR3 is 15 amino acids long. CDR1 and CDR2 (germline): DFQATT, SNEGSKA (reference sequence). Trimming removed 5 bases from V and 4 bases from J; junction bases left unmatched: 12. CDR3 sequence reads: CSAFATPGGADTQYF. The CDR3 nucleotides read TGCAGTGCTTTTGCAACGCCGGGGGGAGCAGATACGCAGTATTTT.

The table lists this clonotype with many counts. The chain employs TRBV20-1 and TRBJ2-3; D gene unclear. Germline-derived CDR1 and CDR2 are DFQATT and SNEGSKA (reference sequence). V gave up 0 bases and J gave up 0 bases, with 4 bases separating them. The CDR3 sequence is 13 residues long. CDR3 coding DNA: TGCAGTGCTAGAGAGGACAGCACAGATACGCAGTATTTT. Translated: CSAREDSTDTQYF.

The gene calls are TRBV3-1 and TRBJ2-2; perhaps TRBD1 as D (5 bases). CDR1 is LGHDT and CDR2 is YNNKEL in the germline V gene (reference sequence). With 0 bases removed from V and 6 bases from J, the gap between germline ends came to 17 bases. CDR3 length: 17 residues. CDR3 protein: CASSQDRRGGSAGELFF. DNA for the CDR3: TGTGCCAGCAGCCAAGATCGAAGGGGCGGATCCGCCGGGGAGCTGTTTTTT.

The V gene is TRBV7-9, the J gene TRBJ1-1; no firm D call. Trimming took off 5 bases at V and 7 bases at J, with 8 bases between the two ends. CDR3 length: 11 amino acids. Germline V gives CDR1 SEHNR, CDR2 FQNEAQ (reference sequence). CDR3 sequence: CASSTGVEAFF. CDR3 DNA: TGTGCCAGCAGCACCGGGGTTGAAGCTTTCTTT. Full variable domain (remainder filled in from reference TRBV7-9 and TRBJ1-1): DTGVSQNPRHKITKRGQNVTFRCDPISEHNRLYWYRQTLGQGPEFLTYFQNEAQLEKSRLLSDRFSAERPKGSFSTLEIQRTEQGDSAMYLCASSTGVEAFFGQGTRLTVV.

The chain uses TRBV20-1 and TRBJ2-7; TRBD2 matches 12 bases. In germline, CDR1 is DFQATT, CDR2 SNEGSKA (reference sequence). CDR3 size: 14 residues. Trimming took 6 bases from V and 0 from J; bases not matched to a gene: 3. In DNA form, the CDR3 reads TGCAGTGCCTTACTAGCGGGGGGCTCCTACGAGCAGTACTTC. As protein: CSALLAGGSYEQYF.

This clonotype has a handful of counts. The chain carries TRBV6-5 and TRBJ1-1, with unresolved D. CDR3 length: 13 amino acids. Trimming shortened V by 0 bases and J by 3 bases, and 5 bases separated the two germline ends. CDR1 and CDR2 from the germline V gene are MNHEY and SVGAGI. The CDR3: CASSYSWDTEAFF. The CDR3 DNA follows: TGTGCCAGCAGTTACTCTTGGGACACTGAAGCTTTCTTT.

This chain links TRBV25-1 with TRBJ2-7; 10 nucleotides align to TRBD2. V lost 6 bases to trimming and J lost 7 bases; unmatched junction nucleotides: 12. This CDR3 is built from 15 residues. Per germline, CDR1 MGHDK and CDR2 SYGVNS. The DNA for the CDR3 is TGTGCCAGCAGCAAAATCAGCGGGGGGGCCAATGAGCAGTACTTC. Its translation: CASSKISGGANEQYF.

Of note for this clonotype: It may be a read error: a sequence one base away is much more abundant. In DNA, the CDR3 is TGCAGCGGCGGGGACAGGTCCACAGATACGCAGTATTTT. Amino acids: CSGGDRSTDTQYF. The chain combines TRBV29-1 with TRBJ2-3, with TRBD1 matching over 8 bases. V was clipped by 7 bases and J by 2 bases; unmatched bases: 5. CDR3 length: 13 amino acids. The germline V gene encodes CDR1 SQVTM and CDR2 ANQGSEA.

V and J are TRBV20-1 and TRBJ1-5, with TRBD1 matching over 8 bases. V shed 1 base and J 9 bases; nucleotides not matched to a gene: 2. Germline V gene lookup returns CDR1 DFQATT and CDR2 SNEGSKA (reference sequence). This CDR3 spans 12 amino acids. CDR3 DNA: TGCAGTGCTAGAGGACAGGGGAGGCCCCAGCATTTT. This codes for CSARGQGRPQHF.

This chain links TRBV12-3 or TRBV12-4 with TRBJ2-2, with D hard to call. With 6 bases removed from V and 3 bases from J, the gap between germline ends came to 8 bases. The CDR3 length is 13 residues. CDR3 residues: CASSPGHTGELFF. DNA for the CDR3: TGTGCCAGCAGCCCGGGTCACACCGGGGAGCTGTTTTTT.

This chain joins TRBV4-3 and TRBJ2-3; tentatively, D is TRBD1 (6 bases). The V gene lost 4 bases and the J gene lost 0 bases, with 11 bases spanning the gap. The CDR3 runs to 15 residues. CDR1 is LGHNA, CDR2 YSLEER, per germline. CDR3 sequence (DNA): TGCGCCAGCAGCCCGGGACATCTTAGCACAGATACGCAGTATTTT. This translates into CASSPGHLSTDTQYF.

The chain employs TRBV6-5 and TRBJ2-1; D not resolved. Trimming took off 4 bases at V and 3 bases at J, with 13 bases between the two ends. Germline lookup yields CDR1 MNHEY and CDR2 SVGAGI. This CDR3 is 15 amino acids long. The CDR3, as DNA: TGTGCCAGCAGTTTCCATGGGTTTGACTACAATGAGCAGTTCTTC. Residues: CASSFHGFDYNEQFF.